A selection of T cell receptor beta chains follows, all from one sample in a study of blood T cell repertoires in COVID-19. Sequencing was performed with immunoSEQ multiplex PCR; in TCRdb, only in-frame clones are kept and a portion is missing. The sample shows about 100,000 clones, more than 85% of them seen only once. Sequenced input: peripheral blood. The receptors stem from a man younger than 45 in a cohort sampled during active COVID-19. The CDR3 runs from the conserved cysteine through the conserved F or W. Fields, in order: J gene, V gene, clone size, D gene, CDR3 DNA, CDR3 protein. A D gene is named only where the DNA matches it firmly. Expanded clones are given a class, and other clones once, few, many or no size at all.

TRBJ2-5 TRBV6-6 . TRBD2 TGTGCCAGCAGTCCCGGACTAGCGGGGGGGCTTTTGGAGACCCAGTACTTC CASSPGLAGGLLETQYF
TRBJ2-1 TRBV5-6 . . TGTGCCAGCAGCTCCCAAGTCGGTGAGCAGTTCTTC CASSSQVGEQFF
TRBJ2-3 TRBV6-2/TRBV6-3 once TRBD2 TGTGCCAGCAGTCCACGGGGGACTAGCGGGGGGCCGGGGGCAGATACGCAGTATTTT CASSPRGTSGGPGADTQYF
TRBJ2-7 TRBV21-1 once . TGTGCCAGCAGCAACTTCCGGAGAGGGTTCTCCTCCTACGAGCAGTACTTC CASSNFRRGFSSYEQYF
TRBJ1-6 TRBV7-2 once . TGTGCCAGCAGCCCCCGAGGGAATAATTCACCCCTCCACTTT CASSPRGNNSPLHF
TRBJ1-2 TRBV18 . . TGTGCCAGCTCACCTGGAGCTAACGCCTATGGCTACACCTTC CASSPGANAYGYTF
TRBJ1-4 TRBV14 . . TGTGCCAGCAACAGAGGGTTTAATGAAAAACTGTTTTTT CASNRGFNEKLFF
TRBJ2-7 TRBV4-3 . TRBD1 TGCGCCAGCAGCCCCCCCGCCTCCGGACAGGGAGTTTTCTACGAGCAGTACTTC CASSPPASGQGVFYEQYF
TRBJ2-7 TRBV7-9 . . TGTGCCAGCAGCTTAGAGACAGAGATCTACGAGCAGTACTTC CASSLETEIYEQYF
TRBJ1-3 TRBV19 once . TGTGCCAGTAGTATCCCAGGGTCCGGAAACACCATATATTTT CASSIPGSGNTIYF
TRBJ2-5 TRBV6-6 . . TGTGCCAGCAGTTACTCAGGGGTAAAAGAAACCCAGTACTTC CASSYSGVKETQYF
TRBJ1-2 TRBV9 once . TGTGCCAGCAGCGTAGGGCTCTCTCCCGCAGTCTATGGCTACACCTTC CASSVGLSPAVYGYTF
TRBJ2-7 TRBV11-3 . . TGTGCCAGCAGCTTACACGGAGCGGAGCAGTACTTC CASSLHGAEQYF
TRBJ2-1 TRBV5-1 once . TGCGCCAGCAGCTTGGAGAGTCAGGTGGGCCATGAGCAGTTCTTC CASSLESQVGHEQFF
TRBJ2-1 TRBV6-2/TRBV6-3 once . TGTGCCAGCAGTTACGGTTTAGGACTAGAGCAGTTCTTC CASSYGLGLEQFF
TRBJ2-4 TRBV21-1 once . TGTGCCAGCAGCAAAGCCGGGGACATCGCCAAAAACATTCAGTACTTC CASSKAGDIAKNIQYF
TRBJ1-3 TRBV4-3 . . TGCGCCAGCAGCCAATTTCTGGGGCCTGGAAACACCATATATTTT CASSQFLGPGNTIYF
TRBJ1-1 TRBV5-8 . . TGTGCCAGCACCCGGGGAGGGTTAGCTCATGAAGCTTTCTTT CASTRGGLAHEAFF
TRBJ2-1 TRBV7-9 . TRBD1 TGTGCCAGCAGCTCGCAGGGGGCCCGGCGATTATACAATGAGCAGTTCTTC CASSSQGARRLYNEQFF
TRBJ2-5 TRBV5-4 . TRBD1 TGTGCCAGCAGCTGGGGACAGGGGCAAGAGACCCAGTACTTC CASSWGQGQETQYF
TRBJ2-7 TRBV29-1 once . TGCAGCGTTGAAGATGGACAGTCCTACGAGCAGTACTTC CSVEDGQSYEQYF
TRBJ2-7 TRBV7-2 . . TGTGCCAGCAGCCGCCCTTTCCGGGGAGCCGAGCAGTACTTC CASSRPFRGAEQYF
TRBJ1-5 TRBV3-1/TRBV3-2 . TRBD1 TGTGCCAGCAGCCAAACCAGGGGGGGCAATCAGCCCCAGCATTTT CASSQTRGGNQPQHF
TRBJ1-2 TRBV5-6 . . TGTGCCAGCAGCTTGGCCAGGGTAAGGAGCTATGGCTACACCTTC CASSLARVRSYGYTF
TRBJ2-2 TRBV5-4 . . TGTGCCAGCAGCTTCGGTCTAGCACATACCGGGGAGCTGTTTTTT CASSFGLAHTGELFF
TRBJ1-1 TRBV6-2/TRBV6-3 . . TGTGCCAGCAGCCCTCAGAAGGGGCTAACGAACACTGAAGCTTTCTTT CASSPQKGLTNTEAFF
TRBJ1-1 TRBV10-3 . . TGTGCCATCAGTGTGACAGGCGGTATGAACACTGAAGCTTTCTTT CAISVTGGMNTEAFF
TRBJ1-1 TRBV28 . . TGTGCCAGCAGTTTAGACAGTCGTACTGAAGCTTTCTTT CASSLDSRTEAFF
TRBJ1-4 TRBV21-1 . . TGTGCCAGCAGCAAGGCTGTACTAGTACCTTATAATGAAAAACTGTTTTTT CASSKAVLVPYNEKLFF
TRBJ2-7 TRBV11-2 . . TGTGCCAGCAGCCCGGATAGCCTTCGCTCCTACGAGCAGTACTTC CASSPDSLRSYEQYF
TRBJ2-7 TRBV19 . . TGTGCCAGCCAGGTAGCGCGGAGCTCCTACGAGCAGTACTTC CASQVARSSYEQYF
TRBJ1-3 TRBV6-6 . . TGTGCCAGCAGTTACGGGGGGTCGGGGGGAAACACCATATATTTT CASSYGGSGGNTIYF
TRBJ2-3 TRBV6-2/TRBV6-3 . . TGTGCCAGCAGCCCCCGGTGGAGGACAGATACGCAGTATTTT CASSPRWRTDTQYF
TRBJ1-6 TRBV19 . . TGTGCCAGTAGTGCCGGACTGCCTTCGGCCCTCCACTTT CASSAGLPSALHF
TRBJ2-3 TRBV19 . TRBD1 TGTGCCAGTAGGATTTACAGGGGAAGCACAGATACGCAGTATTTT CASRIYRGSTDTQYF
TRBJ1-2 TRBV5-1 . . TGCGCCAGCAGCCGGTCGGGGGATGACCTCTATGGCTACACCTTC CASSRSGDDLYGYTF
TRBJ2-5 TRBV5-4 . TRBD2 TGTGCCAGCAGCTTGGGGGCGGGGGAGGAGTTTCCCGAGACCCAGTACTTC CASSLGAGEEFPETQYF
TRBJ1-6 TRBV2 once TRBD1 TGTGCCAGCAGACTCACAGGGGAGAGTTCACCCCTCCACTTT CASRLTGESSPLHF
TRBJ1-6 TRBV5-6 . TRBD1 TGTGCCAGCAGTCTGACCGGGACAGGGGAATCACCCCTCCACTTT CASSLTGTGESPLHF
TRBJ2-3 TRBV9 . TRBD2 TGTGCCAGCAGCGTTCTAGCGGGGGCTGGAACAGATACGCAGTATTTT CASSVLAGAGTDTQYF
TRBJ2-1 TRBV11-2 . TRBD1 TGTGCCAGCAGCTTAGACGGGACAGGGTACAATGAGCAGTTCTTC CASSLDGTGYNEQFF
TRBJ1-6 TRBV7-3 . TRBD1 TGTGCCAGCAGCTCTACCCGGACAGGGCCCAATTCACCCCTCCACTTT CASSSTRTGPNSPLHF
TRBJ2-6 TRBV5-1 . TRBD1 TGCGCCAGCAGCGTGGACAGGGTGTCTGGGGCCAACGTCCTGACTTTC CASSVDRVSGANVLTF
TRBJ2-6 TRBV3-1/TRBV3-2 . . TGTGCCAGCAGCCCGAGGGCAAGGGCCCCTGGGGCCAACGTCCTGACTTTC CASSPRARAPGANVLTF
TRBJ1-6 TRBV6-5 . TRBD1 TGTGCCAGCAGGGTCACAGGGGCTAATTCACCCCTCCACTTT CASRVTGANSPLHF
TRBJ2-7 TRBV6-5 once . TGTGCCAGCAGTTACCGAGGGATCTCCTACGAGCAGTACTTC CASSYRGISYEQYF
TRBJ2-7 TRBV27 . TRBD1 TGTGCCAGCAGTTTAGGTCCCGGGACAGGGGCTTACGAGCAGTACTTC CASSLGPGTGAYEQYF
TRBJ2-5 TRBV18 . TRBD1 TGTGCCAGCTCCCTCACAGGGGGCTGGCAAGAGACCCAGTACTTC CASSLTGGWQETQYF
TRBJ2-1 TRBV6-2/TRBV6-3 . . TGTGCCAGCAGTATTATAGCGGCCCCACCCTACAATGAGCAGTTCTTC CASSIIAAPPYNEQFF
TRBJ1-6 TRBV7-9 . . TGTGCCAGCAGCTTCCAGGGGTATAATTCACCCCTCCACTTT CASSFQGYNSPLHF
TRBJ2-1 TRBV7-3 few TRBD1 TGTGCCAGCAGCGACCAACAGGGGAGTGAGCAGTTCTTC CASSDQQGSEQFF
TRBJ1-5 TRBV2 . TRBD1 TGTGCCAGCAGTGAAGCCAGGGGGAGGCCAGTTGCCCAGCATTTT CASSEARGRPVAQHF
TRBJ2-5 TRBV7-3 . TRBD1 TGTGCCAGCAGCCAGGGGGTATTTGAGACCCAGTACTTC CASSQGVFETQYF
TRBJ2-2 TRBV6-2/TRBV6-3 . . TGTGCCAGCAGTTACTGGCAAAACACCGGGGAGCTGTTTTTT CASSYWQNTGELFF